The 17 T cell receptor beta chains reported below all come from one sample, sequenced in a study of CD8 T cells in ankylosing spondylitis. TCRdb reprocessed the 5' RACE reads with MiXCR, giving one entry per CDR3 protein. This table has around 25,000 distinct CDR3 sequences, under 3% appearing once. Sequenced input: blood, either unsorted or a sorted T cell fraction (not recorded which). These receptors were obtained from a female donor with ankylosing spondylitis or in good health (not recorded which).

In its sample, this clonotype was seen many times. CDR3 residues: CASSPTFAAPGPLYGYTF. As DNA, the CDR3 is TGTGCCAGCAGCCCCACCTTCGCGGCTCCGGGACCACTCTATGGCTACACCTTC. The rearrangement joins TRBV9 to TRBJ1-2; a possible D gene is TRBD1 (5 bases). Trimming stripped 4 bases from V and 4 bases from J, with 26 bases between. This CDR3 comprises 18 residues. CDR1 SGDLS and CDR2 YYNGEE come from the germline V gene.

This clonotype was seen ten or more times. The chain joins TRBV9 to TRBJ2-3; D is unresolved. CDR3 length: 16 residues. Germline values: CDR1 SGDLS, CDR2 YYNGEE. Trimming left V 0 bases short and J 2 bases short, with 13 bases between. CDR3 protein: CASSVAKGGDTDTQYF. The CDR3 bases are TGTGCCAGCAGCGTAGCTAAGGGCGGAGACACAGATACGCAGTATTTT. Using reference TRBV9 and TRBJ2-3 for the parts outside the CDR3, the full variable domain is DSGVTQTPKHLITATGQRVTLRCSPRSGDLSVYWYQQSLDQGLQFLIQYYNGEERAKGNILERFSAQQFPDLHSELNLSSLELGDSALYFCASSVAKGGDTDTQYFGPGTRLTVL.

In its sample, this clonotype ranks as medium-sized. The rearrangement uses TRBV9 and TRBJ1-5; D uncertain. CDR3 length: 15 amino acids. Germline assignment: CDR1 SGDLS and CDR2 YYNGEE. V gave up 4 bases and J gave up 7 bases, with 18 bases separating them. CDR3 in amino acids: CASSMTGDRHQPQHF. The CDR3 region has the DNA TGTGCCAGCAGCATGACTGGGGATCGCCACCAGCCCCAGCATTTT. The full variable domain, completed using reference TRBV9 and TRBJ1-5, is DSGVTQTPKHLITATGQRVTLRCSPRSGDLSVYWYQQSLDQGLQFLIQYYNGEERAKGNILERFSAQQFPDLHSELNLSSLELGDSALYFCASSMTGDRHQPQHFGDGTRLSIL.

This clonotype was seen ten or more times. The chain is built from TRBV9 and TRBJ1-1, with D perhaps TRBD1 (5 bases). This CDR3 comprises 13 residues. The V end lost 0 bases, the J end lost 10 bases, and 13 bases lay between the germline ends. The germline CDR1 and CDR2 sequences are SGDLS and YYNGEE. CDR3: CASSVAFGATAFF. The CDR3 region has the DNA TGTGCCAGCAGCGTAGCTTTCGGGGCGACAGCTTTCTTT.

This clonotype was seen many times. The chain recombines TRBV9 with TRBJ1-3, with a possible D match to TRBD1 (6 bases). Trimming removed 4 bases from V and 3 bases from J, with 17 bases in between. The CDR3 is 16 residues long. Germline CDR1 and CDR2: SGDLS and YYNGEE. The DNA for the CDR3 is TGTGCCAGCAGCTCAAGTCCAGGGGCGCTTGGAAACACCATATATTTT. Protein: CASSSSPGALGNTIYF.

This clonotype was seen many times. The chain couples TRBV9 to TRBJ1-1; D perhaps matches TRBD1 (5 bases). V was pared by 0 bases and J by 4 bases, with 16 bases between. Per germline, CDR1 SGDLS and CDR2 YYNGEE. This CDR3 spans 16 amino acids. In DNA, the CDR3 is TGTGCCAGCAGCGTAGCTACTCAGGGTTGGTCCACTGAAGCTTTCTTT. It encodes CASSVATQGWSTEAFF.

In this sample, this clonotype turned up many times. The CDR3 bases are TGTGCCAGCAGCGAGGCCTCGTACGAGCAGTACTTC. It is translated as CASSEASYEQYF. The chain recombines TRBV9 with TRBJ2-7; no clear D gene. Deletions cut 3 bases from V and 4 bases from J, with 8 bases between. Germline-derived CDR1 and CDR2 are SGDLS and YYNGEE. The CDR3 has 12 residues.

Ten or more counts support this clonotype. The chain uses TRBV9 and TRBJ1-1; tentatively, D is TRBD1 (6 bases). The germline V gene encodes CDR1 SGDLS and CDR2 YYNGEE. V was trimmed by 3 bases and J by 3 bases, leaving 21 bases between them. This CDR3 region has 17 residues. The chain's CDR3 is CASSDLQGTVEYTEAFF. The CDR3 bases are TGTGCCAGCAGCGATCTACAGGGTACGGTAGAGTACACTGAAGCTTTCTTT.

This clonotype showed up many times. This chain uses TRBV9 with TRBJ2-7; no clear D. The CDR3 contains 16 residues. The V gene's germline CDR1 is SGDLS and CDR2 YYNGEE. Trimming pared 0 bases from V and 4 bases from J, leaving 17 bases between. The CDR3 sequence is CASSVDIGSGIYEQYF. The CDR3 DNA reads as TGTGCCAGCAGCGTAGATATTGGGTCTGGGATTTACGAGCAGTACTTC.

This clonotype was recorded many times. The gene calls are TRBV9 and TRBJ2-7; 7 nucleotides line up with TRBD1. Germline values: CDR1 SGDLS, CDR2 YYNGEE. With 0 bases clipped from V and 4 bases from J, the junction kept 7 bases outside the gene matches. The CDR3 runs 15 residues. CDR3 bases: TGTGCCAGCAGCGTAGGGTTAGGGGGCTATTACGAGCAGTACTTC. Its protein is CASSVGLGGYYEQYF. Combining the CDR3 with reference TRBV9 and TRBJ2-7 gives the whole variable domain DSGVTQTPKHLITATGQRVTLRCSPRSGDLSVYWYQQSLDQGLQFLIQYYNGEERAKGNILERFSAQQFPDLHSELNLSSLELGDSALYFCASSVGLGGYYEQYFGPGTRLTVT.

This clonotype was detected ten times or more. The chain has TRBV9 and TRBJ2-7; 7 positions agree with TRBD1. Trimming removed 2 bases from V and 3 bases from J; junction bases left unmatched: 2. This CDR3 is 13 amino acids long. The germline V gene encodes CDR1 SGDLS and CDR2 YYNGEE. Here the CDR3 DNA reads TGTGCCAGCAGCGTGGACAGGAGCTACGAGCAGTACTTC. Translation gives CASSVDRSYEQYF.

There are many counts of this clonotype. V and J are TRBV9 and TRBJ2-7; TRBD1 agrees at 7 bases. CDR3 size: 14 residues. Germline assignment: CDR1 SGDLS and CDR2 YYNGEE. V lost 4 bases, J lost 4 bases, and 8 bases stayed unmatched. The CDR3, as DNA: TGTGCCAGCAGCCTAGGGGACAGTAGTTACGAGCAGTACTTC. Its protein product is CASSLGDSSYEQYF.

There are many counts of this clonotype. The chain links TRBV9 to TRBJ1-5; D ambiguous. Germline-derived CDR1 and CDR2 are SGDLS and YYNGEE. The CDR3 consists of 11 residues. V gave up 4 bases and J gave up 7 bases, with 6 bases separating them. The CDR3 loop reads CASSPKQPQHF. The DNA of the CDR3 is TGTGCCAGCAGCCCCAAGCAGCCCCAGCATTTT.

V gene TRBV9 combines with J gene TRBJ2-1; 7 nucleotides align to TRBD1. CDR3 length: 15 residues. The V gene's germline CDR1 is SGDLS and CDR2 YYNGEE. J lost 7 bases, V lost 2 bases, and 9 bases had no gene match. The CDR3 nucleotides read TGTGCCAGCAGCGTGCAGGTGACAGGGAATAATGAGCAGTTCTTC. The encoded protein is CASSVQVTGNNEQFF.

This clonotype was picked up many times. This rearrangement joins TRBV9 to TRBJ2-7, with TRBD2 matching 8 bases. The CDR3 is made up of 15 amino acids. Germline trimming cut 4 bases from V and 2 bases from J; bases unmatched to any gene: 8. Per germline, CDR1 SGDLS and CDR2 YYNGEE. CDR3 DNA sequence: TGTGCCAGCAGCCCTCATCCGGGACTAGCCTACGAGCAGTACTTC. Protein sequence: CASSPHPGLAYEQYF. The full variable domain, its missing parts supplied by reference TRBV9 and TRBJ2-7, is DSGVTQTPKHLITATGQRVTLRCSPRSGDLSVYWYQQSLDQGLQFLIQYYNGEERAKGNILERFSAQQFPDLHSELNLSSLELGDSALYFCASSPHPGLAYEQYFGPGTRLTVT.

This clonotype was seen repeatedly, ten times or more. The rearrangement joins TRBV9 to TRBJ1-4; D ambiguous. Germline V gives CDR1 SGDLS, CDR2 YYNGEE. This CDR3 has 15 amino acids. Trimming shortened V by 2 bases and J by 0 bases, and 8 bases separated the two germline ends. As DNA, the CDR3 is TGTGCCAGCAGCGTCAACCCTGCAACTAATGAAAAACTGTTTTTT. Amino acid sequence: CASSVNPATNEKLFF.

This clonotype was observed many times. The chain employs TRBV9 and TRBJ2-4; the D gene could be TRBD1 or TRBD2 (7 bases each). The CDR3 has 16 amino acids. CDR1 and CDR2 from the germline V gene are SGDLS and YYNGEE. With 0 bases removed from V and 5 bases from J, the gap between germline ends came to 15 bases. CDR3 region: CASSVALAGGENIQYF. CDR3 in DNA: TGTGCCAGCAGCGTAGCTTTGGCAGGGGGGGAAAACATTCAGTACTTC.